A single sample is the source of the 15 T cell receptor beta chains below, sequenced in a study of Graves' ophthalmopathy and Graves' hyperthyroidism. Researchers took RNA transcripts and amplified TCR beta CDR3 regions from them. HTBI primers served in a first-round RT-PCR, which a second-round multiplex PCR followed. A single record per CDR3 protein comes from TCRdb applying MiXCR to the multiplex PCR reads. The profile shows some 410,000 distinct CDR3 sequences, roughly 20% of them singletons. The sample comprised peripheral blood. These receptors all stem from a young woman with stable Graves' hyperthyroidism.

At least ten counts were recorded for this clonotype. The genes are TRBV5-5 and TRBJ1-2; 10 nucleotides agree with TRBD1. Germline CDR1 SGHKS, CDR2 YYEKEE (reference sequence). The CDR3 extends over 16 amino acids. Losses at the gene ends were 2 bases for V and 8 bases for J; bases not matched to a gene: 12. CDR3 amino acids: CASSLFDPGQGKGYTF. For the CDR3, the DNA is TGTGCCAGCAGCTTATTTGACCCGGGACAGGGGAAGGGCTACACCTTC.

This clonotype was picked up many times. The CDR3 DNA reads TGTGCCAGTACTCAAACGGGAGGGATTGGTGAGGGCTACACCTTC. It specifies CASTQTGGIGEGYTF. The chain couples TRBV6-5 to TRBJ1-2; D ambiguous. In germline, CDR1 is MNHEY, CDR2 SVGAGI. V lost 9 bases, J lost 8 bases, and 25 bases lay in between. The CDR3 sequence is 15 residues long.

The chain links TRBV2 to TRBJ2-5; D remains unclear. CDR1 SNHLY and CDR2 FYNNEI come from the germline V gene. With 8 bases removed from V and 4 bases from J, the gap between germline ends came to 17 bases. The CDR3 spans 14 residues. CDR3 bases: TGTGCCAGCTCCGAATCAAGGGCTGTAGAGACCCAGTACTTC. It translates to CASSESRAVETQYF. The full variable domain, with the rest looked up from reference TRBV2 and TRBJ2-5, is EPEVTQTPSHQVTQMGQEVILRCVPISNHLYFYWYRQILGQKVEFLVSFYNNEISEKSEIFDDQFSVERPDGSNFTLKIRSTKLEDSAMYFCASSESRAVETQYFGPGTRLLVL.

This clonotype was found many times. This chain joins TRBV6-5 and TRBJ1-2; D is perhaps TRBD1 (6 bases). Trimming took 2 bases from V and 5 from J, leaving 9 bases between them. Germline lookup yields CDR1 MNHEY and CDR2 SVGAGI. The CDR3 is 13 residues long. The CDR3 region has the DNA TGTGCCAGCAGTTACCAAGGACAGTATGGCTACACCTTC. Its translation is CASSYQGQYGYTF.

This clonotype has a count of ten or more. The chain links TRBV20-1 to TRBJ2-7; 7 nucleotides match TRBD1. V lost 2 bases and J lost 3; bases outside the gene matches: 4. Germline V gives CDR1 DFQATT, CDR2 SNEGSKA (reference sequence). The CDR3 runs to 13 residues. DNA for the CDR3: TGCAGTGCTAGATATCAGGGGGTCTACGAGCAGTACTTC. Amino acids: CSARYQGVYEQYF.

The chain employs TRBV12-3 or TRBV12-4 and TRBJ1-1; D perhaps matches TRBD1 (5 bases). The CDR3 has 14 amino acids. The ends were cut back, 6 bases at V and 7 bases at J, with 18 bases in the middle. In nucleotides, the CDR3 is TGTGCCAGCAGCGTCGGACATATGAACGGTGAAGCTTTCTTT. This codes for CASSVGHMNGEAFF.

In its sample, this clonotype was seen many times. This chain joins TRBV29-1 and TRBJ2-7, with D possibly being TRBD1 (6 bases). This CDR3 has 14 residues. V lost 6 bases to trimming and J lost 1 base, with 16 bases between them. In germline, CDR1 is SQVTM, CDR2 ANQGSEA. CDR3 region: CSVVQGTVSYEQYF. The CDR3 DNA sequence: TGCAGCGTGGTACAGGGAACCGTTTCCTACGAGCAGTACTTC.

This clonotype appeared many times. This chain connects TRBV5-1 to TRBJ1-1; 7 bases are a match to TRBD1. The junction had 8 bases not matched to a gene; V was cut back by 4 bases and J by 5 bases. The length of the CDR3 is 14 residues. Germline V gene data show CDR1 as SGHRS and CDR2 as YFSETQ. CDR3 coding DNA: TGCGCCAGCAGCGCTACAGGGGCTGGAACTGAAGCTTTCTTT. It yields the protein CASSATGAGTEAFF.

This clonotype was detected ten times or more. This chain links TRBV11-1 with TRBJ2-7, with D possibly matching TRBD2 (6 bases). There are 18 residues in the CDR3. V lost 1 base, J lost 2 bases, and 21 bases lay in between. The germline V gene encodes CDR1 SGHAT and CDR2 FQDESV (reference sequence). CDR3: CASSLGLGVTGLTYEQYF. Written as DNA, the CDR3 is TGTGCCAGCAGCTTAGGTCTGGGGGTGACGGGACTCACCTACGAGCAGTACTTC.

As for this clonotype: This may stem from a read error, because a much larger clone lies one nucleotide away. This chain links TRBV11-1 with TRBJ1-6, with 8 nucleotides matching TRBD1. The CDR3 totals 16 residues. Germline V gene sequence: CDR1 SGHAT, CDR2 FQDESV (reference sequence). CDR3 in amino acids: CVSSAVRGPGNSPLHF. The CDR3 region has the DNA TGTGTCAGCAGCGCCGTCAGGGGGCCCGGGAATTCACCCCTCCACTTT.

This clonotype was counted many times. The CDR3 here is CASSPRRGSSYEQYF. The CDR3 DNA reads as TGTGCCAGCAGCCCGCGGCGGGGAAGCTCCTACGAGCAGTACTTC. The rearrangement links TRBV7-2 to TRBJ2-7; tentatively, D is TRBD2 (6 bases). The V gene lost 5 bases and the J gene lost 0 bases, with 14 bases spanning the gap. The germline V gene encodes CDR1 SGHTA and CDR2 FQGNSA. CDR3 length: 15 residues.

This clonotype was found many times. V is TRBV19 and J is TRBJ1-2; D is uncertain. V shed 3 bases and J shed 8 bases, with 19 bases lying between them. The CDR3 consists of 15 residues. The V gene's germline CDR1 is LNHDA and CDR2 SQIVND (reference sequence). For the CDR3, the DNA is TGTGCCAGTAGTATTACCCTAATTACCGGGAGAGGCTACACCTTC. Its translation: CASSITLITGRGYTF.

This clonotype occurred many times. The chain uses TRBV12-3 or TRBV12-4 and TRBJ2-3, with 11 bases lining up with TRBD2. V dropped 1 base and J dropped 6; count of bases not matched to a gene: 3. The CDR3 totals 15 residues. The CDR3 protein is CASSLELAGADTQYF. Here the CDR3 DNA reads TGTGCCAGCAGTTTAGAACTAGCGGGAGCGGATACGCAGTATTTT.

This clonotype has ten or more counts. The CDR3 is CASSPPTRPYEQYF. Here the CDR3 DNA reads TGCGCCAGCAGCCCTCCGACTAGGCCGTACGAGCAGTACTTC. This chain joins TRBV5-1 and TRBJ2-7, with a possible D match to TRBD2 (6 bases). CDR3 size: 14 residues. The germline V gene has CDR1 SGHRS and CDR2 YFSETQ. Trimming stripped 4 bases from V and 4 bases from J, with 15 bases between.

This clonotype was seen repeatedly, ten times or more. The chain joins TRBV27 to TRBJ1-6, with 7 bases fitting TRBD1. V was clipped by 5 bases and J by 10 bases; unmatched bases: 17. The CDR3 sequence is 17 residues long. Germline V CDR1 and CDR2: MNHEY, SMNVEV (reference sequence). CDR3 sequence reads: CASSLKITGARGSPLHF. The CDR3 DNA follows: TGTGCCAGCAGTCTAAAAATAACAGGGGCCAGAGGCTCACCCCTCCACTTT.